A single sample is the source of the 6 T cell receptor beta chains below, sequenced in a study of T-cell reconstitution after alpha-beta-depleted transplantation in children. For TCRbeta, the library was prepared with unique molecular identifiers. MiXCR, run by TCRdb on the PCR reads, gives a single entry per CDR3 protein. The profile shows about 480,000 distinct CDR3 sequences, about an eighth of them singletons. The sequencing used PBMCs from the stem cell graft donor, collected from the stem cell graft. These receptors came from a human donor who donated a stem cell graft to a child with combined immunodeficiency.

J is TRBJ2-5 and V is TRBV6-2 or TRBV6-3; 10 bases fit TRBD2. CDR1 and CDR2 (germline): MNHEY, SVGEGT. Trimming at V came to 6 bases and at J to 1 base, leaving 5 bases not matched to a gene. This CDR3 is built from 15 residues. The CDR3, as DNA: TGTGCCAGCAGAGGACTAGCGGAGCCCCAAGAGACCCAGTACTTC. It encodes CASRGLAEPQETQYF.

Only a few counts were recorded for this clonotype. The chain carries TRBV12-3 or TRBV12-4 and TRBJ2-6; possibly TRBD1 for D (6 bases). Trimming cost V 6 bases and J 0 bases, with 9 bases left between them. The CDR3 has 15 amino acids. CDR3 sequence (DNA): TGTGCCAGCAGCGGACAGAACTCTGGGGCCAACGTCCTGACTTTC. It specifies CASSGQNSGANVLTF.

The DNA for the CDR3 is TGCGCCAGCACTCCCGGTGGATCCGGATCAAGGTGGGACATTCAGTACTTC. Translated, it gives CASTPGGSGSRWDIQYF. The chain employs TRBV5-1 and TRBJ2-4; D is uncertain. The CDR3 spans 17 residues. CDR1 and CDR2 (germline): SGHRS, YFSETQ. The germline V and J ends were trimmed by 6 bases and 8 bases, with 27 bases remaining between them.

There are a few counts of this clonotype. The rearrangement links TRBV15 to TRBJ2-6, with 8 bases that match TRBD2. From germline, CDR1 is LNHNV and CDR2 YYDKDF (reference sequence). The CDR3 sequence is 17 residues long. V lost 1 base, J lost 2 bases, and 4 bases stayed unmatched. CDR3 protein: CATSRAGLAPGANVLTF. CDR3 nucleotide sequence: TGTGCCACCAGCAGAGCCGGACTAGCTCCTGGGGCCAACGTCCTGACTTTC. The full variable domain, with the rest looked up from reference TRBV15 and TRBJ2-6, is DAMVIQNPRYQVTQFGKPVTLSCSQTLNHNVMYWYQQKSSQAPKLLFHYYDKDFNNEADTPDNFQSRRPNTSFCFLDIRSPGLGDTAMYLCATSRAGLAPGANVLTFGAGSRLTVL.

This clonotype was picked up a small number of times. The CDR3 nucleotides read TGTGCCTGGAGTATGGGGCACTCCTACGAGCAGTACTTC. Translation: CAWSMGHSYEQYF. The gene calls are TRBV30 and TRBJ2-7; tentative D call: TRBD1 (5 bases). Germline lookup yields CDR1 GTSNPN and CDR2 SVGIG (reference sequence). Trimming shortened V by 2 bases and J by 0 bases, and 8 bases separated the two germline ends. The CDR3 is 13 amino acids.

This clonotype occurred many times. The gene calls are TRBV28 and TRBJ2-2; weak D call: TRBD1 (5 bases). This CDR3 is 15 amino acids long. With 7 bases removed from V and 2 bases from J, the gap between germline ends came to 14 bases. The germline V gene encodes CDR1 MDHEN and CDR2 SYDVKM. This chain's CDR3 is CASTQWGINTGELFF. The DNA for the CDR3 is TGTGCCAGCACCCAATGGGGCATAAACACCGGGGAGCTGTTTTTT.